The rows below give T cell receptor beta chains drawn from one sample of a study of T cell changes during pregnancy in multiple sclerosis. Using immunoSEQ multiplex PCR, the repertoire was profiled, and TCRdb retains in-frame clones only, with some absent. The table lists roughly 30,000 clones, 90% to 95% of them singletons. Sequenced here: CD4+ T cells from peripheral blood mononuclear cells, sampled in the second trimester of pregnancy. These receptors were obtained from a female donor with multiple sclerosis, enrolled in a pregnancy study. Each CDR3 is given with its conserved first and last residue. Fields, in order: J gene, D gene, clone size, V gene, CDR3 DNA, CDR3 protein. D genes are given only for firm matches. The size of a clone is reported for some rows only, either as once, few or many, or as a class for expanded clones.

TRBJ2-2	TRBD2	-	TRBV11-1	TGTGCCAGCAGCTTCGGACTAGCGGGAGGTGGGCGCACCGGGGAGCTGTTTTTT	CASSFGLAGGGRTGELFF
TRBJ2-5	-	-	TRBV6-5	TGTGCCAGCAGTTATCGTCAGCGGACTCAAGAGACCCAGTACTTC	CASSYRQRTQETQYF
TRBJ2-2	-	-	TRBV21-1	TGTGCCAGCAGCAAGGGAAGGACAACTAAAAACACCGGGGAGCTGTTTTTT	CASSKGRTTKNTGELFF
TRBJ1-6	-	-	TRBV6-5	TGTGCCAGCAGTTACTCTTTTGGCAGGGCTAATTCACCCCTCCACTTT	CASSYSFGRANSPLHF
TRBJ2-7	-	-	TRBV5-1	TGCGCCAGCAGCTTGGACTTTTACTACGAGCAGTACTTC	CASSLDFYYEQYF
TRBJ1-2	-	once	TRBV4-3	TGCGCCAGCAGCAGACGGGATAGACCGGTCAATGGAGGCTACACCTTC	CASSRRDRPVNGGYTF
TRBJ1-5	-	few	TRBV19	TGTGCCAGTACACGGACGGGGGGGCCCCAGCATTTT	CASTRTGGPQHF
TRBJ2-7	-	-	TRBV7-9	TGTGCCAGCAGCCTAAGGGGGAACTCCTACGAGCAGTACTTC	CASSLRGNSYEQYF
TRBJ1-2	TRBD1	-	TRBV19	TGTGCCAGTAGGCGAAAAACCGGGACAGGACATGGCTACACCTTC	CASRRKTGTGHGYTF
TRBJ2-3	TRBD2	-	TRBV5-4	TGTGCCAGCAATGTCGAGGCTAGCGGGAACGCAGATACGCAGTATTTT	CASNVEASGNADTQYF
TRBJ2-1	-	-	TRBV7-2	TGTGCCAGCAGCCCCCTTATGAGACTCTACAATGAGCAGTTCTTC	CASSPLMRLYNEQFF
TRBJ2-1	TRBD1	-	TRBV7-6	TGTGCCAGCAGCTTAGGGACAGGGGGCATCGAAAAGCAGTTCTTC	CASSLGTGGIEKQFF
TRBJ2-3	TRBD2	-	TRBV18	TGTGCCAGCTCACCACGGGGGGGTAGGAGCACAGATACGCAGTATTTT	CASSPRGGRSTDTQYF
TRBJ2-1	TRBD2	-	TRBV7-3	TGTGCCAGCAGCCCTTGGACTAGCGGGCGGAGCTCCTACAATGAGCAGTTCTTC	CASSPWTSGRSSYNEQFF
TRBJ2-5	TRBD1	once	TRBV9	TGTGCCAGCAGCCTAGGGGACAGGGACTACCAAGAGACCCAGTACTTC	CASSLGDRDYQETQYF
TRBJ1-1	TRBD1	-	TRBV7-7	TGTGCCAGCAGCTTAATGGACAGGGTGAACACTGAAGCTTTCTTT	CASSLMDRVNTEAFF
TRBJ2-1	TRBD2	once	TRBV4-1	TGCGCCAGCACACGGGAGGGGTTATACAATGAGCAGTTCTTC	CASTREGLYNEQFF
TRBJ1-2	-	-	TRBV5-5	TGTGCCAGCAGCTTGGACAGCACCTATGGCTACACCTTC	CASSLDSTYGYTF
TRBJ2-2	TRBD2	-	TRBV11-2	TGTGCCAGCAGCCCGGGCGGGAGAGGCCCGTTTTTT	CASSPGGRGPFF
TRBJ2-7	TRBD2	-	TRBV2	TGTGCCAGCACTGGGCGCCCCGGGACTAGCGGATACGAGCAGTACTTC	CASTGRPGTSGYEQYF
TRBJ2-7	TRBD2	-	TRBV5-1	TGCGCCAGCAGCTTAAGGTTTGCTAGCGGGAAAAAGTTCCCCTACGAGCAGTACTTC	CASSLRFASGKKFPYEQYF
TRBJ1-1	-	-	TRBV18	TGTGCCAGCTCACTCTTACAGGCTTTGAACACTGAAGCTTTCTTT	CASSLLQALNTEAFF
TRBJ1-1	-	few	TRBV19	TGTGCCAGTAGCCCATCTTACCCGACGGGAACTGAAGCTTTCTTT	CASSPSYPTGTEAFF
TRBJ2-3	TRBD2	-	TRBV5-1	TGCGCCAGCAGCTTGGCGTCTAGCGGGAGGAGCACAGATACGCAGTATTTT	CASSLASSGRSTDTQYF
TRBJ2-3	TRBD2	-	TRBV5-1	TGCGCCAGCAGCTTGCGTGGGAGGGAGGAAGATACGCAGTATTTT	CASSLRGREEDTQYF
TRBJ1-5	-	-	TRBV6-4	TGTGCCAGCAGTGACAAGGCAGGGGTAGGGTCTTATAGCAATCAGCCCCAGCATTTT	CASSDKAGVGSYSNQPQHF
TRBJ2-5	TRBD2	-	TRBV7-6	TGTGCCAGCAGCTTGGGGACTAATGTAGAGACCCAGTACTTC	CASSLGTNVETQYF
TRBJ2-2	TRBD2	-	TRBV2	TGTGCCAGCAGGTTGGGACTAGCGGGAGTCCCCACCGGGGAGCTGTTTTTT	CASRLGLAGVPTGELFF
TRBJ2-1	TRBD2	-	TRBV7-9	TGTGCCAGCACGTCTAGCGGGATTCACAATGAGCAGTTCTTC	CASTSSGIHNEQFF
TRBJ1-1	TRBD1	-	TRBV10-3	TGTGCCATCAGCGAGACAGGGGGCACTGAAGCTTTCTTT	CAISETGGTEAFF
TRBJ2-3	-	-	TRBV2	TGTGCCAGCAGTGAACCTGCGGGGGCACTAGGGACAGATACGCAGTATTTT	CASSEPAGALGTDTQYF
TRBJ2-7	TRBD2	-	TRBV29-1	TGCAGCGCAGCACTAGCGGAAGGGGTCCACGAGCAGTACTTC	CSAALAEGVHEQYF
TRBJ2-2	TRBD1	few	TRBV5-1	TGCGCCAGCAGCTCCTCCCGAGACAGGGGGCGCGGGGACACCGGGGAGCTGTTTTTT	CASSSSRDRGRGDTGELFF
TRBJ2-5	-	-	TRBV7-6	TGTGCCAGCAGCTTAGGATTTCTAGGACAAGAGACCCAGTACTTC	CASSLGFLGQETQYF
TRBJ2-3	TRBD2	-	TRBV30	TGTGCCTGGAGTGTTGGTCTAGCGGGCACAGATACGCAGTATTTT	CAWSVGLAGTDTQYF
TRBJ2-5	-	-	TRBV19	TGTGCCAGTAGTATAGCAGGGCCGGGAGAGACCCAGTACTTC	CASSIAGPGETQYF
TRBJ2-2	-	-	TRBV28	TGTGCCAGCAGCGACAGGACCGGGGAGCTGTTTTTT	CASSDRTGELFF
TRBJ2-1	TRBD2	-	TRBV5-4	TGTGCCAGCAGCTTGTTGGCTAGCGGGAGAGTTGATGAGCAGTTCTTC	CASSLLASGRVDEQFF
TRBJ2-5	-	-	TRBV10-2	TGCGCCAGCAGTGAGGGTGGGGCCTACAAGTACTTC	CASSEGGAYKYF
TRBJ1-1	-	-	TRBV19	TGTGCCAGTAGTATAGATGTACAGAACATGAACACTGAAGCTTTCTTT	CASSIDVQNMNTEAFF
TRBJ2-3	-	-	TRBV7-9	TGTGCCAGCAGCCCCTACCCCCGCACAGATACGCAGTATTTT	CASSPYPRTDTQYF
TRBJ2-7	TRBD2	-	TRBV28	TGTGCCAGCAGGCAAACTAGCGCTCCCTACGAGCAGTACTTC	CASRQTSAPYEQYF
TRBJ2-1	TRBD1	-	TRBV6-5	TGTGCCAGCAGTTTGACAGGGGCCTACAATGAGCAGTTCTTC	CASSLTGAYNEQFF
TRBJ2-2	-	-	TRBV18	TGTGCCAGCTCACCACGGCAGGGAAACACCGGGGAGCTGTTTTTT	CASSPRQGNTGELFF
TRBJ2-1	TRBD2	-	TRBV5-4	TGTGCCAGCAGCCGGACTAGCGGCATCAATGAGCAGTTCTTC	CASSRTSGINEQFF
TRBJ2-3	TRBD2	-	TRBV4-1	TGCGCCAGCAGCTTCCCCGGACTAGCGGGAACAGATACGCAGTATTTT	CASSFPGLAGTDTQYF